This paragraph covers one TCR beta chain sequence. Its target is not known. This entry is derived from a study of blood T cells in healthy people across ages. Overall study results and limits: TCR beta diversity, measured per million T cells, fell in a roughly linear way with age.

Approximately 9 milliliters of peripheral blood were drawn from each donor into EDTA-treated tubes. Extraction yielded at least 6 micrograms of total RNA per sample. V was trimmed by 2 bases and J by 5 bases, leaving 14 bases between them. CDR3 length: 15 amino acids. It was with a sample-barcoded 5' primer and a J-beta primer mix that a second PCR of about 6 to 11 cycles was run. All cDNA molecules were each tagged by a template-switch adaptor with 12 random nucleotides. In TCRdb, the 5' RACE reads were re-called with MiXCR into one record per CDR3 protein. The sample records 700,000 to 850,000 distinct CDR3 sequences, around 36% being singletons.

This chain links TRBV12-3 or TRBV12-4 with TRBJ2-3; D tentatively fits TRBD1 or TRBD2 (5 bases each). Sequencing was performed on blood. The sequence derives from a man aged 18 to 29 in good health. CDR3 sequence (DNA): TGTGCCAGCAGTTTAACCGGGACGATCATAGATACGCAGTATTTT. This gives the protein CASSLTGTIIDTQYF.